This is a list of T cell receptor beta chains from one sample in a study of cytomegalovirus exposure and HLA in healthy donors. Only in-frame clones appear in the TCRdb table, and some are missing; sequencing was by immunoSEQ multiplex PCR. The repertoire has fewer than 130,000 clones, around 79% of them found once; the top ten carry 1% to 1.5%. The sample comprised PBMCs. All receptors derive from a woman aged 25 to 39 in good health and CMV-seronegative. Each CDR3 is given with its conserved first and last residue. A D gene is named only where the DNA matches it firmly. Not every row has a clone size; where given, it reads once, few, many or a size class.

TGCGCCAGCAGCCAAGAACGGGGTATATCCTACAATGAGCAGTTCTTC,CASSQERGISYNEQFF,few,TRBV4-1,TRBJ2-1,-
TGTGCCAGCAGTTTTTGGAGGGAGGTTTCACATGGCTACACCTTC,CASSFWREVSHGYTF,-,TRBV28,TRBJ1-2,-
TGTGCCAGCAGGGGACAGGGGCGTATCTATGGCTACACCTTC,CASRGQGRIYGYTF,once,TRBV7-9,TRBJ1-2,TRBD1
TGTGCCAGCACCCTGAGCGGGGGTACCTACAATGAGCAGTTCTTC,CASTLSGGTYNEQFF,-,TRBV6-1,TRBJ2-1,TRBD2
TGTGCCTGGAGTAGGGGGCAGGATGAAAAACTGTTTTTT,CAWSRGQDEKLFF,-,TRBV30,TRBJ1-4,TRBD1
TGTGCTAGCAGCTTAAACGCGGGAGGGCAAGAGACCCAGTACTTC,CASSLNAGGQETQYF,-,TRBV7-7,TRBJ2-5,TRBD2
TGTGCCAGCAGCTTAGCGACCTCGGGGTTCCGCGGCTACACCTTC,CASSLATSGFRGYTF,-,TRBV7-8,TRBJ1-2,-
TGCGCCAGCAGGGGGACAGGGGTTACCGGGGAGCTGTTTTTT,CASRGTGVTGELFF,-,TRBV4-1,TRBJ2-2,TRBD1
TGTGCCTGGAGTGCGGGGTTTCAGGAGCAGTACTTC,CAWSAGFQEQYF,-,TRBV30,TRBJ2-7,-
TGTGCCAGCAGTGAAGGTCGGAAAGGGGGGGTCTATGGCTACACCTTC,CASSEGRKGGVYGYTF,-,TRBV6-1,TRBJ1-2,-
TGCGCCAGCAGCTTGGGGTCGGGTTACGAGCAGTACTTC,CASSLGSGYEQYF,few,TRBV5-1,TRBJ2-7,-
TGTGCCAGCAGGACAGGACTAGCGGGGGGGCCGTTCAATGAGCAGTTCTTC,CASRTGLAGGPFNEQFF,once,TRBV13,TRBJ2-1,TRBD2
TGTGCCAGCAGTTACTCGATCGGGGAGGCTACCCACGAGCAGTACTTC,CASSYSIGEATHEQYF,-,TRBV6-5,TRBJ2-7,-
TGTGCCAGCAGCCAGACTAGCTCGGGACTAGGGAACAATGAGCAGTTCTTC,CASSQTSSGLGNNEQFF,-,TRBV4-2,TRBJ2-1,TRBD2
TGCAGCGCTGAAGTAGCGGGAGTGGAGGACGAGCAGTACTTC,CSAEVAGVEDEQYF,-,TRBV29-1,TRBJ2-7,TRBD2
TGTGCCAGCAACAAAGTCTCTGGAAACACCATATATTTT,CASNKVSGNTIYF,-,TRBV5-5,TRBJ1-3,-
TGTGCCAGCAGGCGCGGACTAGATACTAATACGCAGTATTTT,CASRRGLDTNTQYF,-,TRBV6-5,TRBJ2-3,TRBD2